This passage covers 26 T cell receptor beta chains from one sample sequenced in a study of beta chain features in type 1 diabetes. Expressed TCRB transcripts were sequenced, since all the RNA that had been isolated was reverse transcribed. Clones were sequenced by immunoSEQ multiplex PCR, and TCRdb holds only the in-frame ones, with some missing. The sample has 430,000 or so clones; more than 9.5% are singletons. Material: naive CD4+ T cells from blood. Every receptor here comes from a woman aged 18-29 years in good health.

This clone was found a few times. J is TRBJ2-7 and V is TRBV29-1, with D possibly being TRBD2 (5 bases). Germline lookup yields CDR1 SQVTM and CDR2 ANQGSEA. CDR3 length: 14 amino acids. The V and J ends lost 5 bases and 4 bases respectively, with 18 bases between them. CDR3 protein: CSVQIQEAGYEQYF. CDR3 nucleotide sequence: TGCAGCGTTCAGATTCAGGAGGCCGGATACGAGCAGTACTTC.

This sequence joins TRBV6-5 and TRBJ1-2; 7 nucleotides match TRBD1. With 5 bases clipped from V and 3 bases from J, the junction kept 9 bases outside the gene matches. Germline V gene sequence: CDR1 MNHEY, CDR2 SVGAGI. The CDR3 length is 15 residues. CDR3 sequence: CASSPVRTGYYGYTF. The DNA for the CDR3 is TGTGCCAGCAGTCCCGTCCGGACAGGCTACTATGGCTACACCTTC.

The chain is built from TRBV29-1 and TRBJ2-2, with D hard to call. Trimming removed 4 bases from V and 6 bases from J, with 6 bases in between. This CDR3 is 11 amino acids long. The germline V gene encodes CDR1 SQVTM and CDR2 ANQGSEA. The CDR3 is CSVAGPGELFF. The CDR3 region has the DNA TGCAGCGTTGCGGGCCCCGGGGAGCTGTTTTTT.

This clone was seen a handful of times. This chain uses TRBV15 with TRBJ1-1; TRBD1 might be the D (6 bases). CDR1 and CDR2 from the germline V gene are LNHNV and YYDKDF (reference sequence). V was pared by 0 bases and J by 8 bases, with 13 bases between. The CDR3 consists of 14 residues. In DNA form, the CDR3 reads TGTGCCACCAGCAGAGAAGCGCAAGACAGGGAAGCTTTCTTT. Translating it yields CATSREAQDREAFF.

This chain uses TRBV9 with TRBJ2-3, with a weak D call TRBD2 (6 bases). The CDR3 loop spans 15 amino acids. Germline V lookup: CDR1 SGDLS, CDR2 YYNGEE. V shed 0 bases and J shed 1 base, with 9 bases lying between them. Here the CDR3 DNA reads TGTGCCAGCAGCGTAGCTGCGGGGCGCACAGATACGCAGTATTTT. It encodes CASSVAAGRTDTQYF.

This clone was picked up a small number of times. The chain joins TRBV14 to TRBJ2-7, with D unclear. Germline V lookup: CDR1 SGHDN, CDR2 FVKESK. The V and J ends lost 1 base and 0 bases respectively, with 16 bases between them. The CDR3 length is 17 residues. The CDR3 sequence is CASSQVSKGRSSYEQYF. In nucleotides, the CDR3 is TGTGCCAGCAGCCAAGTGTCCAAAGGCAGAAGCTCCTACGAGCAGTACTTC.

The chain uses TRBV6-6 and TRBJ2-7; D may be TRBD1 or TRBD2 (6 bases each). The CDR3 runs 12 residues. V was cut by 6 bases and J by 5 bases, with 11 bases left in between. Germline CDR1 MNHNY, CDR2 SVGAGI (reference sequence). CDR3 nucleotide sequence: TGTGCCAGCAGCCCCGGGGGCCACGAGCAGTACGTC. Translation: CASSPGGHEQYV.

This clone was detected a few times. CDR3 coding DNA: TGTGCCAGCAGCGTACGAGGAGACCCGATTAGAGGCACTGAAGCTTTCTTT. Its protein is CASSVRGDPIRGTEAFF. The chain carries TRBV9 and TRBJ1-1; D is uncertain. Germline V gene sequence: CDR1 SGDLS, CDR2 YYNGEE. V was clipped by 1 base and J by 4 bases, with 20 bases between them. The CDR3 length is 17 residues.

In its sample, this clone was seen many times. The gene calls are TRBV14 and TRBJ2-4; D possibly corresponds to TRBD1 (6 bases). This CDR3 spans 12 amino acids. V lost 1 base, J lost 15 bases, and 13 bases lay in between. Germline CDR1 reads SGHDN; CDR2 reads FVKESK. Here the CDR3 DNA reads TGTGCCAGCAGCCAAGCCCTGGGGGCTCGGTACTTC. It codes for CASSQALGARYF.

CDR3 in DNA: TGTGCCAGCAACAAACAGGGTCCCTATGGCTACACCTTC. It codes for CASNKQGPYGYTF. The chain couples TRBV27 to TRBJ1-2, with a tentative D call TRBD1 (6 bases). This CDR3 has 13 amino acids. Trimming pared 7 bases from V and 4 bases from J, leaving 13 bases between. In germline, CDR1 is MNHEY, CDR2 SMNVEV (reference sequence).

This clone has a handful of counts. This chain connects TRBV5-1 to TRBJ1-2; a weak D match, TRBD1 (6 bases). The V end lost 4 bases, the J end lost 3 bases, and 25 bases lay between the germline ends. CDR3 length: 18 amino acids. From germline, CDR1 is SGHRS and CDR2 YFSETQ. In DNA form, the CDR3 reads TGCGCCAGCAGCCCCACAACGACCTCAGGGGCCGGAGACTATGGCTACACCTTC. It is translated as CASSPTTTSGAGDYGYTF.

The V and J genes are TRBV9 and TRBJ2-5; D gene unclear. V was shortened by 0 bases and J by 5 bases, with 5 bases between the two germline ends. The V gene's germline CDR1 is SGDLS and CDR2 YYNGEE. The CDR3 runs to 12 residues. CDR3 nucleotide sequence: TGTGCCAGCAGCGTAGATCCGGAGACCCAGTACTTC. Its translation: CASSVDPETQYF.

This rearrangement joins TRBV10-3 to TRBJ2-5; D is ambiguous. This CDR3 has 14 amino acids. CDR1 is ENHRY, CDR2 SYGVKD, per germline. Deletions cut 0 bases from V and 3 bases from J, with 8 bases between. CDR3 nucleotide sequence: TGTGCCATCAGTGAGTCGCCGCCCGAAGAGACCCAGTACTTC. It codes for CAISESPPEETQYF.

This clone was seen a handful of times. The V and J genes are TRBV7-2 and TRBJ1-2; weak D call: TRBD1 (5 bases). CDR1 is SGHTA, CDR2 FQGNSA, per germline. Trimming pared 1 base from V and 6 bases from J, leaving 12 bases between. This CDR3 spans 14 amino acids. CDR3 protein: CASSLGRDGHGYTF. DNA of the CDR3: TGTGCCAGCAGCTTAGGACGGGACGGGCATGGCTACACCTTC.

The V call is TRBV7-2, the J call TRBJ2-3; 8 bases map to TRBD1. Germline CDR1 SGHTA, CDR2 FQGNSA. The V and J ends lost 8 bases and 1 base, in that order; junction bases with no gene match: 5. This CDR3 spans 14 amino acids. This CDR3 is CASAGGRGTDTQYF. Here the CDR3 DNA reads TGTGCCAGCGCAGGGGGCCGGGGCACAGATACGCAGTATTTT.

The chain joins TRBV7-2 to TRBJ2-5, with 8 bases identical to TRBD2. Trimming at V came to 5 bases and at J to 3 bases, leaving 2 bases not matched to a gene. The CDR3 totals 13 residues. Germline CDR1 is SGHTA and CDR2 is FQGNSA. DNA for the CDR3: TGTGCCAGCAGCCCGGGGGGGGAAGAGACCCAGTACTTC. Amino acids: CASSPGGEETQYF.

This clone was seen a handful of times. The chain has TRBV7-3 and TRBJ2-3; 11 nucleotides match TRBD2. The CDR3 runs to 19 residues. V was pared by 0 bases and J by 2 bases, with 10 bases of the junction left unmatched. Per the germline V gene, CDR1 is SGHTA and CDR2 is FQGTGA. The CDR3 DNA reads as TGTGCCAGCAGCTTAACCCGCGGGACTAGCGGAGGAAACACAGATACGCAGTATTTT. This sequence encodes CASSLTRGTSGGNTDTQYF.

In this sample, this clone turned up a few times. The chain is built from TRBV5-4 and TRBJ2-7; the D is unclear. CDR3 length: 14 residues. Trimming stripped 5 bases from V and 0 bases from J, with 12 bases between. Germline V gene lookup returns CDR1 SGHNT and CDR2 YYREEE (reference sequence). The CDR3 DNA follows: TGTGCCAGCAGAGAGAGGCTGGCCTCCTACGAGCAGTACTTC. Translating gives CASRERLASYEQYF.

The chain recombines TRBV7-2 with TRBJ2-7; D is unclear. Germline-derived CDR1 and CDR2 are SGHTA and FQGNSA. CDR3 length: 14 amino acids. V was cut by 1 base and J by 3 bases, with 10 bases left in between. For the CDR3, the DNA is TGTGCCAGCAGCTTAGAGGCCGGCTTCTACGAGCAGTACGTC. Translation gives CASSLEAGFYEQYV.

This clone was counted a few times. The V and J genes are TRBV18 and TRBJ2-1, with D possibly being TRBD2 (5 bases). V was shortened by 0 bases and J by 6 bases, with 6 bases between the two germline ends. The germline gives CDR1 KGHSH, CDR2 LQKENI. This CDR3 spans 13 amino acids. The CDR3: CASSPPGLNEQFF. CDR3 coding DNA: TGTGCCAGCTCACCACCTGGACTCAATGAGCAGTTCTTC.

The J gene is TRBJ2-3, the V gene TRBV28; D might be TRBD1 (5 bases). In germline, CDR1 is MDHEN, CDR2 SYDVKM. The CDR3 is made up of 15 amino acids. V was pared by 3 bases and J by 2 bases, with 12 bases between. CDR3 nucleotides: TGTGCCAGCAGTTTTAAGCAGGGCCACACAGATACGCAGTATTTT. It specifies CASSFKQGHTDTQYF.

This clone came up many times. This chain uses TRBV30 with TRBJ1-5, with D possibly being TRBD1 (6 bases). The CDR3 consists of 15 residues. The germline V and J ends were trimmed by 3 bases and 5 bases, with 17 bases remaining between them. Looked up from germline, CDR1 is GTSNPN and CDR2 is SVGIG (reference sequence). The CDR3 spells CAWSVVGGRDQPQHF. The DNA for the CDR3 is TGTGCCTGGAGCGTTGTCGGGGGCAGGGATCAGCCCCAGCATTTT.

In its sample, this clone was seen a few times. The chain couples TRBV4-2 to TRBJ2-3; D may be TRBD1 (5 bases). CDR1 LGHNA and CDR2 YNFKEQ come from the germline V gene. V shed 3 bases and J shed 3 bases, with 13 bases lying between them. The CDR3 contains 15 residues. For the CDR3, the DNA is TGTGCCAGCAGCCACGCCAAAGACAGAACAGATACGCAGTATTTT. This translates into CASSHAKDRTDTQYF.

The chain joins TRBV28 to TRBJ2-7; 10 bases are shared with TRBD2. CDR3 length equals 17 residues. The germline gives CDR1 MDHEN, CDR2 SYDVKM. The ends lost 6 bases at V and 6 bases at J; junction bases unmatched: 17. CDR3 coding DNA: TGTGCCAGCAGATCGACGGCTAGCGGGGGTAGTACTTCCGAGCAGTACGTC. This codes for CASRSTASGGSTSEQYV.

This clone was picked up a small number of times. V gene TRBV30 combines with J gene TRBJ2-3; D is uncertain. The V and J ends lost 5 bases and 0 bases respectively, with 6 bases between them. The CDR3 runs to 12 residues. Germline lookup yields CDR1 GTSNPN and CDR2 SVGIG (reference sequence). CDR3 nucleotides: TGTGCCTGGGGGGTTAGCACAGATACGCAGTATTTT. Protein sequence: CAWGVSTDTQYF.

This clone was seen a few times. The chain joins TRBV7-6 to TRBJ2-3; D gene uncertain. V dropped 5 bases and J dropped 4 bases, with 7 bases sitting between them. Germline CDR1 SGHVS, CDR2 FNYEAQ. The CDR3 runs 12 residues. This CDR3 reads CASSILADTQYF. CDR3 sequence (DNA): TGTGCCAGCAGCATCCTCGCAGATACGCAGTATTTT.